The entry that follows covers one T cell receptor beta chain sequence. The antigen is not known. This sample stems from a study of T cell responses to AZD1222 COVID-19 vaccine. Across the whole study: Second doses that came at about 4 or about 12 weeks were put together. Study-wide findings and caveats: The breadth and depth of Spike-specific TCRs increased once two AZD1222 doses had been given. Baseline antibody screening turned up just a handful of seropositive AZD1222 recipients. Targets within unmutated variant regions were reportedly found for nearly half of spike-specific TCRs.

TCRdb keeps only in-frame clones here, not all; method: immunoSEQ multiplex PCR. The sample shows roughly 170,000 clones, over 80% of them seen only once. This TCR was sampled from an adult in good health. The sample consisted of peripheral blood, taken on day 0 of AZD1222 vaccination.

The CDR3: CASSLGAGQAFF. CDR3 in DNA: TGTGCCAGCAGTTTAGGGGCGGGTCAAGCTTTCTTT. The V gene is TRBV28, the J gene TRBJ1-1; D is perhaps TRBD1 (5 bases). From germline, CDR1 is MDHEN and CDR2 SYDVKM. The CDR3 loop spans 12 amino acids. Trimming removed 2 bases from V and 9 bases from J, with 10 bases in between.